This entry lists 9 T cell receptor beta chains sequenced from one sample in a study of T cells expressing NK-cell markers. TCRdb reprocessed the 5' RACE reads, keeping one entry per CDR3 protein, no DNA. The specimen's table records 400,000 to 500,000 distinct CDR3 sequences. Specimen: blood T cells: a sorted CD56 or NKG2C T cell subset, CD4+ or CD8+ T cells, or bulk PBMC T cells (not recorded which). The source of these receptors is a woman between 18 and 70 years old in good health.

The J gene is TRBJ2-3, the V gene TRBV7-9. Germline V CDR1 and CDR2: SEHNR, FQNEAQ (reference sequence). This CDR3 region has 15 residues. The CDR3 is CASSQIVRGSDTQYF.

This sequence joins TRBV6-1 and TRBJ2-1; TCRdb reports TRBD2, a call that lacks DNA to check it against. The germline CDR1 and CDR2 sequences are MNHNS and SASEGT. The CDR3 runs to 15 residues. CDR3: CASSQLAGAYNEQFF.

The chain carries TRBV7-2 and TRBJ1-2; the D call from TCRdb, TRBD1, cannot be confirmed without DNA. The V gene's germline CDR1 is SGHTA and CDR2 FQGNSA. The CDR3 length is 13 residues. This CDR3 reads CASSWKGFGGYTF.

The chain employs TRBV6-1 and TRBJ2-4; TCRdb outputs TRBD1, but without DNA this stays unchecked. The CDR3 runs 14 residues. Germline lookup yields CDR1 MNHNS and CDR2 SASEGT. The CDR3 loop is CASSPVGGKNIQYF.

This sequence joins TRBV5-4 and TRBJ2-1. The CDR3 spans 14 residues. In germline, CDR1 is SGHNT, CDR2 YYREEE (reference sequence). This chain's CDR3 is CASSLWGAGGEQFF.

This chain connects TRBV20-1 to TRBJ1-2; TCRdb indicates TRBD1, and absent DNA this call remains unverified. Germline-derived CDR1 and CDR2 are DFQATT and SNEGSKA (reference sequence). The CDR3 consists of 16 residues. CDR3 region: CSADDITGGPNYGYTF.

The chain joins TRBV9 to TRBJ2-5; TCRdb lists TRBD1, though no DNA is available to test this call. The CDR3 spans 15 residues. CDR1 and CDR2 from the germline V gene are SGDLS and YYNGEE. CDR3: CASSSPQEPGKTQYF.

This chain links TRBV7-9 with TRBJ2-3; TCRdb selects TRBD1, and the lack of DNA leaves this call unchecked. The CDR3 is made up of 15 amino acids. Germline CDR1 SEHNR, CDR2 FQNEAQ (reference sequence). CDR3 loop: CASSLGGGVGDTQYF.

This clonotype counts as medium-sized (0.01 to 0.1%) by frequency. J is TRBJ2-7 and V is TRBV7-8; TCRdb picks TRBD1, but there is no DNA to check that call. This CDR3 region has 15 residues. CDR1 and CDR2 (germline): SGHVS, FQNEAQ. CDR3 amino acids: CASSEGAESSYEQYF.